One sample yielded the 20 T cell receptor beta chains listed below, sequenced in a study of glioma-infiltrating T cells after dendritic cell vaccination. Clones were read by immunoSEQ multiplex PCR, and TCRdb kept only the in-frame ones, dropping some. The sample lists approximately 62,000 clones, more than 75% occurring once. Specified time point: after dendritic cell vaccination, including at tumor progression/relapse. Specimen: blood, collected after dendritic cell vaccination. These receptors were obtained from a human donor with glioblastoma.

The rearrangement joins TRBV9 to TRBJ1-1, with 9 bases identical to TRBD1. The CDR3 loop spans 13 amino acids. With 6 bases clipped from V and 5 bases from J, the junction kept 5 bases outside the gene matches. Germline V gene lookup returns CDR1 SGDLS and CDR2 YYNGEE. The CDR3 loop reads CASNRQGGTEAFF. CDR3 DNA sequence: TGTGCCAGCAATAGACAGGGGGGAACTGAAGCTTTCTTT.

The chain couples TRBV7-9 to TRBJ1-1; 7 nucleotides agree with TRBD1. Germline CDR1 is SEHNR and CDR2 is FQNEAQ (reference sequence). V was clipped by 3 bases and J by 0 bases; unmatched bases: 7. This CDR3 spans 16 amino acids. CDR3 coding DNA: TGTGCCAGCAGCTTCAACAGGGGAATGGTGAACACTGAAGCTTTCTTT. Its translation: CASSFNRGMVNTEAFF. Filled out from reference TRBV7-9 and TRBJ1-1, the complete variable domain reads DTGVSQNPRHKITKRGQNVTFRCDPISEHNRLYWYRQTLGQGPEFLTYFQNEAQLEKSRLLSDRFSAERPKGSFSTLEIQRTEQGDSAMYLCASSFNRGMVNTEAFFGQGTRLTVV.

The chain couples TRBV19 to TRBJ2-2; 10 positions match TRBD2. This CDR3 comprises 16 residues. Germline V gives CDR1 LNHDA, CDR2 SQIVND (reference sequence). V trimming: 9 bases; J trimming: 2 bases; junction bases outside the gene matches: 9. The CDR3 DNA follows: TGTGCCAGCCGGACTAGCGGAACTCCTAACACCGGGGAGCTGTTTTTT. Protein: CASRTSGTPNTGELFF. Full variable domain (outside the CDR3, taken from reference TRBV19 and TRBJ2-2): DGGITQSPKYLFRKEGQNVTLSCEQNLNHDAMYWYRQDPGQGLRLIYYSQIVNDFQKGDIAEGYSVSREKKESFPLTVTSAQKNPTAFYLCASRTSGTPNTGELFFGEGSRLTVL.

The chain couples TRBV7-9 to TRBJ2-1, with D hard to call. The V end was cut by 1 base, the J end by 6 bases, with 7 bases between. CDR3 size: 13 residues. Germline V gene sequence: CDR1 SEHNR, CDR2 FQNEAQ (reference sequence). The CDR3 DNA is TGTGCCAGCAGCTTAGACAGTAGCAATGAGCAGTTCTTC. It is translated as CASSLDSSNEQFF.

This clone showed up just once. The J gene is TRBJ2-2, the V gene TRBV5-1; D remains ambiguous. V dropped 1 base and J dropped 1 base, with 5 bases sitting between them. The CDR3 contains 14 residues. Germline V gives CDR1 SGHRS, CDR2 YFSETQ. CDR3 DNA sequence: TGCGCCAGCAGCTTGAACGGGAACACCGGGGAGCTGTTTTTT. This translates into CASSLNGNTGELFF.

The V gene is TRBV30, the J gene TRBJ1-2, with 8 bases lining up with TRBD1. CDR1 is GTSNPN, CDR2 SVGIG, per germline (reference sequence). V lost 4 bases and J lost 5; bases outside the gene matches: 6. The CDR3 consists of 13 residues. The CDR3 sequence is CAWTGGAGYGYTF. The CDR3 DNA follows: TGTGCCTGGACAGGGGGCGCTGGTTATGGCTACACCTTC. Variable domain in full (rest from reference TRBV30 and TRBJ1-2): SQTIHQWPATLVQPVGSPLSLECTVEGTSNPNLYWYRQAAGRGLQLLFYSVGIGQISSEVPQNLSASRPQDRQFILSSKKLLLSDSGFYLCAWTGGAGYGYTFGSGTRLTVV.

In DNA form, the CDR3 reads TGTGCCAGCAGTGGGACAGGGCATGGCTACACCTTC. This sequence encodes CASSGTGHGYTF. The V call is TRBV6-5, the J call TRBJ1-2; 9 bases are shared with TRBD1. Germline V gives CDR1 MNHEY, CDR2 SVGAGI. The CDR3 covers 12 residues. With 5 bases clipped from V and 6 bases from J, the junction kept 1 base outside the gene matches.

The CDR3 bases are TGTGCCAGTAGTATATTTTCAGGGGGCCGGATGAACACTGAAGCTTTCTTT. Translation: CASSIFSGGRMNTEAFF. The gene calls are TRBV19 and TRBJ1-1; 8 bases map to TRBD1. Germline CDR1 LNHDA, CDR2 SQIVND (reference sequence). Trimming at V came to 2 bases and at J to 0 bases, leaving 8 bases not matched to a gene. The CDR3 is made up of 17 amino acids. The full variable domain, rest sourced from reference TRBV19 and TRBJ1-1, is DGGITQSPKYLFRKEGQNVTLSCEQNLNHDAMYWYRQDPGQGLRLIYYSQIVNDFQKGDIAEGYSVSREKKESFPLTVTSAQKNPTAFYLCASSIFSGGRMNTEAFFGQGTRLTVV.

The V and J genes are TRBV4-1 and TRBJ2-7, with TRBD1 matching over 9 bases. There are 15 residues in the CDR3. Germline CDR1 is MGHRA and CDR2 is YSYEKL. V gave up 0 bases and J gave up 4 bases; unmatched junction bases: 4. The CDR3 coding sequence is TGCGCCAGCAGCCAAGAACCACAGGGGGCTTACGAGCAGTACTTC. Translating it yields CASSQEPQGAYEQYF.

This sequence joins TRBV10-3 and TRBJ2-3; 12 bases agree with TRBD1. Per the germline V gene, CDR1 is ENHRY and CDR2 is SYGVKD. The CDR3 is 15 residues long. Trimming removed 5 bases from V and 5 bases from J; junction bases left unmatched: 5. CDR3 protein: CAISTGTGGQDTQYF. The CDR3 coding sequence is TGTGCCATCAGTACCGGGACAGGGGGCCAAGATACGCAGTATTTT.

The chain employs TRBV4-3 and TRBJ2-1; the match to TRBD1 covers 8 bases. In germline, CDR1 is LGHNA, CDR2 YSLEER. The CDR3 has 14 amino acids. V lost 3 bases and J lost 10; bases outside the gene matches: 8. The CDR3, as DNA: TGCGCCAGCAGCCACTATTATCGGGACAGGGAGCAGTTCTTC. Protein product: CASSHYYRDREQFF.

The chain links TRBV30 to TRBJ2-7, with 10 bases fitting TRBD2. The V gene's germline CDR1 is GTSNPN and CDR2 SVGIG (reference sequence). V gave up 4 bases and J gave up 6 bases; unmatched junction bases: 3. The CDR3 consists of 12 residues. CDR3 sequence (DNA): TGTGCCTGGACTAGCGGGAGTGCCGAGCAGTACTTC. Translating it yields CAWTSGSAEQYF. Together with reference TRBV30 and TRBJ2-7, the CDR3 gives the full variable domain: SQTIHQWPATLVQPVGSPLSLECTVEGTSNPNLYWYRQAAGRGLQLLFYSVGIGQISSEVPQNLSASRPQDRQFILSSKKLLLSDSGFYLCAWTSGSAEQYFGPGTRLTVT.

This chain links TRBV19 with TRBJ1-5; D unresolved. Per the germline V gene, CDR1 is LNHDA and CDR2 is SQIVND (reference sequence). The ends were cut back, 5 bases at V and 3 bases at J, with 8 bases in the middle. This CDR3 has 13 residues. The CDR3 sequence is CASSPTLNQPQHF. Here the CDR3 DNA reads TGTGCCAGTAGTCCTACCCTCAATCAGCCCCAGCATTTT.

V usage is TRBV11-3 and J usage is TRBJ2-5; 9 bases agree with TRBD1. CDR1 SGHNT and CDR2 YENEEA come from the germline V gene. This CDR3 region has 19 residues. V dropped 2 bases and J dropped 5; count of bases not matched to a gene: 18. This CDR3 is CASSLSLQGARWVSETQYF. In nucleotides, the CDR3 is TGTGCCAGCAGCTTAAGTCTACAGGGGGCTCGCTGGGTATCGGAGACCCAGTACTTC.

The chain joins TRBV5-4 to TRBJ2-7; 10 bases fit TRBD1. V lost 4 bases, J lost 2 bases, and 3 bases stayed unmatched. In germline, CDR1 is SGHNT, CDR2 YYREEE (reference sequence). The CDR3 extends over 14 amino acids. The DNA of the CDR3 is TGTGCCAGCAGCCAGGACAGGGGGGCCTACGAGCAGTACTTC. It specifies CASSQDRGAYEQYF.

This sequence joins TRBV7-2 and TRBJ1-4, with D possibly being TRBD1 (6 bases). CDR3 size: 14 residues. V was pared by 5 bases and J by 2 bases, with 9 bases between. The germline V gene has CDR1 SGHTA and CDR2 FQGNSA. The CDR3: CASSRGGTNEKLFF. CDR3 nucleotides: TGTGCCAGCAGCAGGGGGGGGACTAATGAAAAACTGTTTTTT.

The CDR3 sequence is CASAPYPGQGKETQYF. The CDR3 region has the DNA TGCGCCAGCGCCCCTTATCCGGGACAGGGGAAAGAGACCCAGTACTTC. The chain combines TRBV10-1 with TRBJ2-5; 10 nucleotides agree with TRBD1. V shed 8 bases, J shed 3 bases, and the junction held 12 bases outside the gene matches. The CDR3 loop spans 16 amino acids. Looked up from germline, CDR1 is WNHNN and CDR2 is SYGVQD (reference sequence).

The rearrangement joins TRBV27 to TRBJ1-2; D gene ambiguous. The CDR3 runs 16 residues. V lost 2 bases, J lost 2 bases, and 15 bases lay in between. CDR1 and CDR2 from the germline V gene are MNHEY and SMNVEV (reference sequence). The CDR3 spells CASSLKIPTANYGYTF. The CDR3 DNA reads TGTGCCAGCAGTTTAAAGATCCCCACAGCAAACTATGGCTACACCTTC.

This clone has more than one count but fewer than ten. V usage is TRBV14 and J usage is TRBJ1-1; D unclear. V dropped 1 base and J dropped 11 bases, with 17 bases sitting between them. Germline V CDR1 and CDR2: SGHDN, FVKESK. The CDR3 has 14 amino acids. CDR3 nucleotides: TGTGCCAGCAGCCAAGTGGGAGGCGGGTACGCCGCTTTCTTT. Translating it yields CASSQVGGGYAAFF.

The chain uses TRBV7-2 and TRBJ1-5; D is unresolved. CDR1 and CDR2 from the germline V gene are SGHTA and FQGNSA. Trimming left V 5 bases short and J 0 bases short, with 11 bases between. The length of the CDR3 is 15 residues. CDR3 in amino acids: CASSPTLNSNQPQHF. CDR3 nucleotides: TGTGCCAGCAGCCCAACTCTCAATAGCAATCAGCCCCAGCATTTT.